These 8 T cell receptor beta chains came from one sample sequenced in a study of blood T cell repertoires in COVID-19. Generated by immunoSEQ multiplex PCR, the TCRdb table keeps only in-frame clones and is missing some. Among around 390,000 clones listed, about 86% were seen once. Sequencing was carried out using PBMCs or T cells enriched from blood (not recorded which). The receptors stem from a woman between 45 and 60 years old who had recovered from COVID-19.

This clone was picked up a small number of times. The chain combines TRBV15 with TRBJ2-7; possible D gene TRBD2, 5 bases. The CDR3 runs 18 residues. The V and J ends lost 4 bases and 3 bases respectively, with 25 bases between them. In germline, CDR1 is LNHNV, CDR2 YYDKDF (reference sequence). The CDR3 loop reads CATSTTRRALGRNYEQYF. CDR3 nucleotides: TGTGCCACCAGCACCACGAGGCGGGCACTCGGACGGAACTACGAGCAGTACTTC.

With regard to this clone: The junction does not match germline at one end; this may be a read error. DNA of the CDR3: TGTGCCAGCAGCTTGAGGGGCAGGGGTGTCCGGGGAGCTGTTTTT. It encodes CASSLRGRGVRGAVF. The chain links TRBV5-6 to TRBJ2-2; D possibly corresponds to TRBD1 (6 bases). Germline V gives CDR1 SGHDT, CDR2 YYEEEE. The CDR3 spans 15 residues.

The rearrangement joins TRBV19 to TRBJ1-5; D possibly corresponds to TRBD1 (6 bases). The CDR3 is 14 residues long. Trimming cost V 5 bases and J 4 bases, with 12 bases left between them. CDR1 LNHDA and CDR2 SQIVND come from the germline V gene (reference sequence). This CDR3 reads CASSQSTGNQPQHF. In nucleotides, the CDR3 is TGTGCCAGTAGTCAGTCTACAGGGAATCAGCCCCAGCATTTT.

The rearrangement uses TRBV7-2 and TRBJ1-6; 7 positions agree with TRBD1. V shed 4 bases and J 6 bases; nucleotides not matched to a gene: 9. Germline V lookup: CDR1 SGHTA, CDR2 FQGNSA. CDR3 length: 16 amino acids. The DNA for the CDR3 is TGTGCCAGCAGCTGGAGCCGGGACAGCCTTAATTCACCCCTCCACTTT. Translated: CASSWSRDSLNSPLHF.

The rearrangement uses TRBV13 and TRBJ1-2, with TRBD1 matching 8 bases. Germline loops: CDR1 PRHDT, CDR2 FYEKMQ (reference sequence). This CDR3 has 17 amino acids. V shed 4 bases, J shed 4 bases, and the junction held 14 bases outside the gene matches. The CDR3 DNA follows: TGTGCCAGCAGCTCTATACAAACCGGGACAGGCTCCTATGGCTACACCTTC. It translates to CASSSIQTGTGSYGYTF. The variable domain in full, with the rest retrieved from reference TRBV13 and TRBJ1-2, is AAGVIQSPRHLIKEKRETATLKCYPIPRHDTVYWYQQGPGQDPQFLISFYEKMQSDKGSIPDRFSAQQFSDYHSELNMSSLELGDSALYFCASSSIQTGTGSYGYTFGSGTRLTVV.

V usage is TRBV7-9 and J usage is TRBJ1-1; the D is unclear. Germline lookup yields CDR1 SEHNR and CDR2 FQNEAQ (reference sequence). The CDR3 spans 15 residues. V was trimmed by 0 bases and J by 3 bases, leaving 11 bases between them. As DNA, the CDR3 is TGTGCCAGCAGCTTAGCCCCAGCGGGATACACTGAAGCTTTCTTT. Protein sequence: CASSLAPAGYTEAFF.

The chain links TRBV29-1 to TRBJ1-3; no reliable D call. V was trimmed by 4 bases and J by 0 bases, leaving 7 bases between them. The CDR3 is 13 amino acids. Germline CDR1 SQVTM, CDR2 ANQGSEA. This CDR3 reads CSVALRSGNTIYF. As DNA, the CDR3 is TGCAGCGTTGCCCTGCGCTCTGGAAACACCATATATTTT.

The rearrangement links TRBV6-5 to TRBJ2-7, with 9 bases fitting TRBD2. Trimming took 5 bases from V and 6 from J; bases not matched to a gene: 8. Germline lookup yields CDR1 MNHEY and CDR2 SVGAGI. The CDR3 loop spans 14 amino acids. The CDR3 reads CASSTPGLASEQYF. CDR3 DNA sequence: TGTGCCAGCAGTACACCGGGACTAGCCTCCGAGCAGTACTTC.